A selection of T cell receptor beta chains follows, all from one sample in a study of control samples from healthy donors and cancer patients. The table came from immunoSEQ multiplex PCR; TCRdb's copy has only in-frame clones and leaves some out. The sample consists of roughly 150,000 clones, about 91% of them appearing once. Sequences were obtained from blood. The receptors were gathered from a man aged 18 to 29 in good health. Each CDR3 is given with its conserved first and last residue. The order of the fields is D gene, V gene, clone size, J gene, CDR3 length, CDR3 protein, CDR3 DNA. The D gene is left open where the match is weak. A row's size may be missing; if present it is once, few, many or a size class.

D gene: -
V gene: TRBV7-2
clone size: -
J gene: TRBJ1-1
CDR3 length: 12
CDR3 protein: CASSKGGTEAFF
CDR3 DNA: TGTGCCAGCAGCAAGGGTGGGACTGAAGCTTTCTTT

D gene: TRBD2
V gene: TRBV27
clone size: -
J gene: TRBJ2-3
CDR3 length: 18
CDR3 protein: CASSLMGTSGGVTDTQYF
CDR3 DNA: TGTGCCAGCAGTTTAATGGGGACTAGCGGGGGGGTCACAGATACGCAGTATTTT

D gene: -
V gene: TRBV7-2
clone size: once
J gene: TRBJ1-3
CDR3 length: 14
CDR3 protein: CASSPTGSGNTIYF
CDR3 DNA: TGTGCCAGCAGCCCCACGGGCTCTGGAAACACCATATATTTT

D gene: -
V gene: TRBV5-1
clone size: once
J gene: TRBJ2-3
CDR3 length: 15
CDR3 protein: CASSVRDAFTDTQYF
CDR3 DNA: TGCGCCAGCAGCGTCCGGGATGCCTTCACAGATACGCAGTATTTT

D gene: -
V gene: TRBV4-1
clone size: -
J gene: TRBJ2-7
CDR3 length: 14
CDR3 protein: CASSQGAGSYEQYF
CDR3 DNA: TGCGCCAGCAGCCAAGGGGCGGGATCCTACGAGCAGTACTTC

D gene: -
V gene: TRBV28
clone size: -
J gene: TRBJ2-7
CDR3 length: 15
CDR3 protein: CASSLSLTMTVEQYF
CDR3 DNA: TGTGCCAGCAGTTTATCCCTTACCATGACTGTGGAGCAGTACTTC

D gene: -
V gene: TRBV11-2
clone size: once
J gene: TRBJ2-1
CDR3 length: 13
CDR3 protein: CASTHRAYNEQFF
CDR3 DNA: TGTGCCAGCACCCACAGGGCTTACAATGAGCAGTTCTTC

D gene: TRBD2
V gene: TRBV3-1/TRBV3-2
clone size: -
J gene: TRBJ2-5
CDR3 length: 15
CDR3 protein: CASSHGGGGLETQYF
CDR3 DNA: TGTGCCAGCAGCCATGGGGGCGGGGGGCTTGAGACCCAGTACTTC

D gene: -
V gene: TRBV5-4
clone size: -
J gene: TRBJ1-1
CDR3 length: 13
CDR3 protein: CAYRRDLNTEAFF
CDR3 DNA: TGTGCCTACCGACGGGACCTGAACACTGAAGCTTTCTTT

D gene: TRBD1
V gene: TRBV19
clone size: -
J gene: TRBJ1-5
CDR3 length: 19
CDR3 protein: CASSIGDRGYQYSNQPQHF
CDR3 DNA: TGTGCCAGTAGTATAGGGGACAGGGGCTACCAATATAGCAATCAGCCCCAGCATTTT

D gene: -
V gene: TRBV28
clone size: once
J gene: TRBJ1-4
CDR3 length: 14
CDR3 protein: CASSFQNGIGKLFF
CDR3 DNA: TGTGCCAGCAGTTTCCAAAACGGGATTGGTAAACTGTTTTTT

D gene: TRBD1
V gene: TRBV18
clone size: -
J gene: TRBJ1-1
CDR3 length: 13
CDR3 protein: CASSPSAGTDSFF
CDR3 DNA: TGTGCCAGCTCACCATCAGCCGGGACAGACAGTTTCTTT

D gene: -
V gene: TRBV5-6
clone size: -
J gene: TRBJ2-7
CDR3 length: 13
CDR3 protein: CASRSGQFYEQYF
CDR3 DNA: TGTGCCAGCAGGTCCGGACAGTTCTACGAGCAGTACTTC

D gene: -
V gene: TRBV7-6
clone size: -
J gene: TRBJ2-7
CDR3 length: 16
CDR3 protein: CASSPHEGIGSYEQYF
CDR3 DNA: TGTGCCAGCAGCCCTCATGAGGGTATAGGGTCCTACGAGCAGTACTTC

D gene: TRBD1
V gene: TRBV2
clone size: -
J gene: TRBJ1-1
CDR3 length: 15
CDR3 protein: CASSNPGQRNTEAFF
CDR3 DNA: TGTGCCAGCAGTAACCCGGGACAGAGAAACACTGAAGCTTTCTTT

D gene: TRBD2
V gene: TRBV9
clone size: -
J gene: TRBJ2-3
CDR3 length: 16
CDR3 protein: CASSDTLAGGRDTQYF
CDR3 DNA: TGTGCCAGCAGCGACACACTAGCGGGGGGGCGGGATACGCAGTATTTT

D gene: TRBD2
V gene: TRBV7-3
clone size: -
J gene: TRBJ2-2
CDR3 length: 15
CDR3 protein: CASRESGGPAGELFF
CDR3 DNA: TGTGCCAGCAGGGAGAGCGGGGGGCCCGCCGGGGAGCTGTTTTTT

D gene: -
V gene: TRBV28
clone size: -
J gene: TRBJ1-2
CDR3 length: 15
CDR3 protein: CASSFVARENYGYTF
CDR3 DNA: TGTGCCAGCAGTTTTGTGGCGCGAGAGAACTATGGCTACACCTTC

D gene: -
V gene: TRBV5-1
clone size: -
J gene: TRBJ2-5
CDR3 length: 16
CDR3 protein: CASSLGTGPREETQYF
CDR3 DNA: TGCGCCAGCAGCCTGGGTACCGGGCCGAGGGAAGAGACCCAGTACTTC

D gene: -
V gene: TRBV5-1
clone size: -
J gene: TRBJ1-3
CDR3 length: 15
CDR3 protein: CASSPTVLSGNTIYF
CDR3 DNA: TGCGCCAGCAGCCCGACGGTTCTCTCTGGAAACACCATATATTTT

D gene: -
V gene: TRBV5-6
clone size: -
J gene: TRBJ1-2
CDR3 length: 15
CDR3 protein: CASSLGPGKNYGYTF
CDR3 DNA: TGTGCCAGCAGCTTAGGTCCGGGGAAAAACTATGGCTACACCTTC

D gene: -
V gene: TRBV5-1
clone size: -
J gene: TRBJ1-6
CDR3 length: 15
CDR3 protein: CASSRTGAQSSPLHF
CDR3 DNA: TGCGCCAGCTCTCGAACGGGCGCCCAGAGTTCACCCCTCCACTTT

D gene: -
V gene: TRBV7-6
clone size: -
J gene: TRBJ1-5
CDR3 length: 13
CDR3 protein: CASARSENQPQHF
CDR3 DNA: TGTGCCAGCGCCCGGTCGGAAAATCAGCCCCAGCATTTT

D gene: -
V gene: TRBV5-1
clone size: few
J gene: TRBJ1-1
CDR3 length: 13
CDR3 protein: CASSPGAGTEAFF
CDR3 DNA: TGCGCCAGCAGCCCGGGGGCGGGCACTGAAGCTTTCTTT

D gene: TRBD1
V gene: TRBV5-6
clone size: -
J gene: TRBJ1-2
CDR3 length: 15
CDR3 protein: CASSGGTAINYGYTF
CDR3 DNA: TGTGCCAGCAGCGGAGGGACAGCGATTAACTATGGCTACACCTTC

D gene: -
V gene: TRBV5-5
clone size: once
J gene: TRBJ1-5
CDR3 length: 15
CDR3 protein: CASSLGVYSNQPQHF
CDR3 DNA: TGTGCCAGCAGCTTGGGAGTTTATAGCAATCAGCCCCAGCATTTT

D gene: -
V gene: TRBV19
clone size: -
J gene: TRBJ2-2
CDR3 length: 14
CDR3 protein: CASGHGGPGGELFF
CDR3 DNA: TGTGCCAGTGGCCACGGGGGGCCGGGCGGGGAGCTGTTTTTT